This passage covers 25 T cell receptor beta chains from one sample sequenced in a study of blood T cell repertoires in COVID-19. Repertoires were generated with immunoSEQ multiplex PCR, while TCRdb's copy carries only in-frame clones and drops some. The sample contains more than 85,000 clones, roughly nine tenths of which appear only once. Sequenced sample: peripheral blood. These receptors all stem from a man aged 60-69 years with acute or convalescent COVID-19.

This rearrangement joins TRBV7-3 to TRBJ2-1; possible D gene TRBD1, 5 bases. CDR3 length equals 13 residues. Trimming shortened V by 5 bases and J by 8 bases, and 13 bases separated the two germline ends. Per the germline V gene, CDR1 is SGHTA and CDR2 is FQGTGA. CDR3 bases: TGTGCCAGCAGCCCTCTAGTACAGGATGAGCAGTTCTTC. Residues: CASSPLVQDEQFF.

V and J are TRBV27 and TRBJ1-2; 11 nucleotides match TRBD1. Per the germline V gene, CDR1 is MNHEY and CDR2 is SMNVEV (reference sequence). Unmatched junction bases numbered 6, after V lost 0 bases and J lost 3 bases. The CDR3 totals 17 residues. The CDR3: CASSLSPTGQGDYGYTF. CDR3 coding DNA: TGTGCCAGCAGTTTATCCCCGACGGGACAGGGGGACTATGGCTACACCTTC.

This chain joins TRBV18 and TRBJ2-7, with 7 positions matching TRBD2. This CDR3 spans 14 amino acids. V shed 3 bases, J shed 4 bases, and the junction held 6 bases outside the gene matches. Germline V CDR1 and CDR2: KGHSH, LQKENI. CDR3: CASSPGLGPYEQYV. CDR3 in DNA: TGTGCCAGCTCACCTGGACTAGGTCCTTACGAGCAGTACGTC.

The table lists this clone with a count of one. The chain uses TRBV6-6 and TRBJ1-5, with 8 bases fitting TRBD1. CDR1 is MNHNY, CDR2 SVGAGI, per germline (reference sequence). The CDR3 length is 15 residues. Unmatched junction bases numbered 4, after V lost 0 bases and J lost 6 bases. This CDR3 is CASSYSAGGGQPQHF. The CDR3 DNA is TGTGCCAGCAGTTACTCGGCAGGGGGCGGTCAGCCCCAGCATTTT.

The V gene is TRBV5-1, the J gene TRBJ2-3; TRBD2 agrees at 14 bases. Losses at the gene ends were 3 bases for V and 4 bases for J; bases not matched to a gene: 19. The V gene's germline CDR1 is SGHRS and CDR2 YFSETQ. This CDR3 comprises 21 residues. CDR3: CASSSRPIGTSGSPNPDTQYF. CDR3 nucleotide sequence: TGCGCCAGCAGCTCACGGCCTATAGGGACTAGCGGGAGTCCTAATCCAGATACGCAGTATTTT.

The V and J genes are TRBV2 and TRBJ1-5; 9 positions agree with TRBD1. The CDR3 loop spans 15 amino acids. Germline CDR1 reads SNHLY; CDR2 reads FYNNEI. Trimming cost V 3 bases and J 4 bases; bases outside gene matches: 4. The CDR3 nucleotides read TGTGCCAGCAGTGACTGGACAGGGGCAAATCAGCCCCAGCATTTT. Protein sequence: CASSDWTGANQPQHF.

The chain uses TRBV29-1 and TRBJ2-2; D ambiguous. Germline CDR1 is SQVTM and CDR2 is ANQGSEA. The CDR3 has 10 residues. V lost 4 bases and J lost 7, with 4 bases in between. CDR3 coding DNA: TGCAGCGTTGGAGGCGGGGAGCTGTTTTTT. This codes for CSVGGGELFF.

The CDR3 loop is CASSLGRVSTDTQYF. CDR3 nucleotides: TGTGCCAGCAGCTTGGGCAGGGTTAGCACAGATACGCAGTATTTT. The rearrangement joins TRBV5-8 to TRBJ2-3; a possible D gene is TRBD1 (5 bases). The CDR3 spans 15 residues. The germline V and J ends were trimmed by 0 bases and 0 bases, with 8 bases remaining between them. From germline, CDR1 is SGHTS and CDR2 YDEGEE.

Points on this clone: The junction differs from germline at one of its ends, possibly a read error. This chain links TRBV2 with TRBJ1-2, with TRBD1 as a possible D gene (6 bases). CDR1 SNHLY and CDR2 FYNNEI come from the germline V gene. The CDR3 sequence is 13 residues long. CDR3 region: CASREETGYGYTF. The DNA of the CDR3 is TGTGCCAGCAGGGAAGAGACAGGCTATGGCTACACCTTC.

This chain connects TRBV25-1 to TRBJ2-4, with D possibly being TRBD1 (6 bases). This CDR3 is 16 amino acids long. In germline, CDR1 is MGHDK, CDR2 SYGVNS. V lost 6 bases and J 1 base, leaving 16 bases between the germline ends. The CDR3: CASRPSTRGAKNIQYF. CDR3 nucleotides: TGTGCCAGCAGGCCATCGACAAGGGGGGCCAAAAACATTCAGTACTTC.

The rearrangement links TRBV5-1 to TRBJ2-5; 7 positions match TRBD1. This CDR3 spans 14 amino acids. With 2 bases clipped from V and 5 bases from J, the junction kept 6 bases outside the gene matches. Germline loops: CDR1 SGHRS, CDR2 YFSETQ. The CDR3 DNA reads TGCGCCAGCAGCTTCGGAAGGGGGCAGGAGACCCAGTACTTC. Amino acids: CASSFGRGQETQYF.

The chain joins TRBV19 to TRBJ1-2, with TRBD1 as a possible D gene (5 bases). Trimming took off 2 bases at V and 4 bases at J, with 17 bases between the two ends. Germline-derived CDR1 and CDR2 are LNHDA and SQIVND (reference sequence). This CDR3 region has 16 residues. This chain's CDR3 is CASSIHSQDRSYGYTF. DNA of the CDR3: TGTGCCAGTAGTATACATTCACAGGATCGTAGCTATGGCTACACCTTC. The entire variable domain, with the rest obtained from reference TRBV19 and TRBJ1-2, is as follows: DGGITQSPKYLFRKEGQNVTLSCEQNLNHDAMYWYRQDPGQGLRLIYYSQIVNDFQKGDIAEGYSVSREKKESFPLTVTSAQKNPTAFYLCASSIHSQDRSYGYTFGSGTRLTVV.

Only a few counts were recorded for this clone. J is TRBJ2-1 and V is TRBV6-1, with a possible D match to TRBD1 (6 bases). Germline V lookup: CDR1 MNHNS, CDR2 SASEGT. Trimming took off 1 base at V and 3 bases at J, with 10 bases between the two ends. The CDR3 extends over 15 amino acids. The CDR3 reads CASSEDRAVYNEQFF. As DNA, the CDR3 is TGTGCCAGCAGTGAAGACAGGGCAGTCTACAATGAGCAGTTCTTC.

The rearrangement uses TRBV2 and TRBJ2-7; a weak D match, TRBD1 (5 bases). The germline gives CDR1 SNHLY, CDR2 FYNNEI. V was pared by 8 bases and J by 3 bases, with 17 bases between. CDR3 length: 14 amino acids. CDR3 loop: CASGDLGQDYEQYV. CDR3 sequence (DNA): TGTGCCAGCGGGGATTTGGGGCAGGACTACGAGCAGTACGTC.

The chain combines TRBV5-1 with TRBJ1-4, with TRBD1 identical over 7 bases. From germline, CDR1 is SGHRS and CDR2 YFSETQ. CDR3 length: 14 residues. The V and J ends lost 2 bases and 5 bases, in that order; junction bases with no gene match: 3. CDR3 nucleotide sequence: TGCGCCAGCAGCTTCCGGGACAGCAATGAAAAACTGTTTTTT. Translating it yields CASSFRDSNEKLFF.

The chain uses TRBV29-1 and TRBJ1-2, with 8 bases fitting TRBD1. Germline V gene lookup returns CDR1 SQVTM and CDR2 ANQGSEA. J was trimmed by 8 bases and V by 1 base; bases with no gene match: 6. This CDR3 has 13 residues. The DNA for the CDR3 is TGCAGCGTTGAAGTGGGCCAGGGGGCGGGCTACACCTTC. Protein sequence: CSVEVGQGAGYTF.

The chain couples TRBV27 to TRBJ2-7, with D possibly TRBD2 on 6 matching bases. Between the trimmed V and J ends, which lost 2 bases and 4 bases, there was a span of 6 bases. The CDR3 totals 12 residues. Germline CDR1 reads MNHEY; CDR2 reads SMNVEV (reference sequence). This CDR3 reads CASSLRGYEQYF. CDR3 coding DNA: TGTGCCAGCAGTTTACGGGGGTACGAGCAGTACTTC.

The chain carries TRBV2 and TRBJ1-4; 8 positions match TRBD1. V was pared by 7 bases and J by 6 bases, with 7 bases of the junction left unmatched. This CDR3 has 14 amino acids. The germline gives CDR1 SNHLY, CDR2 FYNNEI. The CDR3 region has the DNA TGTGCCAGCAATAGCAGGGGGCGCGATGAAAAACTGTTTTTT. Protein sequence: CASNSRGRDEKLFF.

Remarks on this clone: Germline and junction disagree at one end, which may indicate a read error. The chain couples TRBV6-5 to TRBJ2-2, with D perhaps TRBD2 (5 bases). The CDR3 covers 14 residues. CDR1 and CDR2 from the germline V gene are MNHEY and SVGAGI. The CDR3 is CASTPDVWNGELFF. The CDR3 DNA is TGTGCCAGCACCCCCGATGTGTGGAACGGGGAACTGTTTTTT.

The gene calls are TRBV11-2 and TRBJ1-3; TRBD1 aligns across 8 bases. V shed 0 bases and J 5 bases; nucleotides not matched to a gene: 3. The CDR3 loop spans 15 amino acids. Per germline, CDR1 SGHAT and CDR2 FQNNGV. The CDR3 protein is CASSLEARGRNTIYF. CDR3 nucleotides: TGTGCCAGCAGCTTAGAGGCCAGGGGGCGAAACACCATATATTTT.

The J gene is TRBJ2-1, the V gene TRBV9, with 9 bases aligning to TRBD2. The V gene's germline CDR1 is SGDLS and CDR2 YYNGEE. J lost 2 bases, V lost 2 bases, and 5 bases had no gene match. This CDR3 is 16 amino acids long. Written as DNA, the CDR3 is TGTGCCAGCAGCGTCCGGAGACTAGCGGCCTACAATGAGCAGTTCTTC. Translation: CASSVRRLAAYNEQFF.

A remark on this clone: The same CDR3 can be traced to other DNA sequences in this sample. The rearrangement links TRBV6-1 to TRBJ1-5, with 7 bases that match TRBD1. This CDR3 has 15 amino acids. The germline gives CDR1 MNHNS, CDR2 SASEGT. V was pared by 3 bases and J by 2 bases, with 4 bases of the junction left unmatched. The chain's CDR3 is CASSEAGGGNQPQHF. CDR3 nucleotide sequence: TGTGCCAGCAGTGAGGCAGGGGGTGGCAATCAGCCCCAGCATTTT.

V gene TRBV27 combines with J gene TRBJ1-1, with D unresolved. The CDR3 has 13 residues. Trimming took 4 bases from V and 3 from J, leaving 9 bases between them. Germline V gene sequence: CDR1 MNHEY, CDR2 SMNVEV (reference sequence). For the CDR3, the DNA is TGTGCCAGCAGTTCAGACAAGGACACTGAAGCTTTCTTT. As protein: CASSSDKDTEAFF.

The V and J genes are TRBV10-1 and TRBJ1-3, with unresolved D. Deletions cut 3 bases from V and 4 bases from J, with 7 bases between. CDR3 size: 13 residues. The germline V gene has CDR1 WNHNN and CDR2 SYGVQD (reference sequence). CDR3 coding DNA: TGCGCCAGCAGTGAAACCAGAGGAAACACCATATATTTT. Residues: CASSETRGNTIYF.

The rearrangement links TRBV19 to TRBJ2-1; TRBD1 aligns across 8 bases. CDR1 LNHDA and CDR2 SQIVND come from the germline V gene (reference sequence). There are 16 residues in the CDR3. V was clipped by 4 bases and J by 3 bases; unmatched bases: 8. CDR3 protein: CASSKSGQGNYNEQFF. Written as DNA, the CDR3 is TGTGCCAGTAGTAAATCTGGACAGGGTAACTACAATGAGCAGTTCTTC.